This T cell receptor beta chain originates from a study of T cells in Graves' hyperthyroidism and ophthalmopathy (dated 2019 in TCRdb). Background on the whole study: To identify distinguishing TCR V-J signatures, a discovery cohort of 100 patients was used, comprising approximately 40 with Graves' ophthalmopathy and around 57 with stable Graves' hyperthyroidism. According to the paper, TCR Vbeta CDR3 sequencing was carried out on 120 to 150 peripheral blood samples, which came from about 45 ophthalmopathy, approximately 78 hyperthyroidism and approximately 17 progressor patients. In addition, the study compared T-cell repertoires in thyroid tissue and in blood from about six Graves' hyperthyroidism patients. After sampling, hyperthyroidism patients received methimazole starting at 30 mg daily, and ophthalmopathy patients received high-dose intravenous methylprednisolone. The 100 discovery patients were randomly split 7:3 into training and test sets. Whether ophthalmopathy could be predicted prospectively was tested in an independent validation cohort made up of under 20 hyperthyroidism patients plus 17 patients who later progressed to ophthalmopathy.

From the cysteine through the phenylalanine, the CDR3 covers 16 amino acids. Left in the record is the CDR3 DNA by itself, 48 bases read in frame from the first base. The germline ends are 17 bases apart after V is trimmed by 4 bases and J by 1 base. According to the germline V gene, CDR1 reads SGDLS and CDR2 reads YYNGEE. Graves' hyperthyroidism was defined as stable when no progression to ophthalmopathy occurred over 18 months of follow-up. Hyperthyroidism patients were newly diagnosed, with disease duration under 2 months, and aged 18 to 65 years. Any patient with an uncontrolled infection, another autoimmune disease, pregnancy or lactation was excluded. Clinical symptoms, serum thyroxine and TRAb, thyroid ultrasound, and orbital computed tomography formed the basis for the diagnoses. Trizol reagent was used to extract total RNA, and RNA quality was then checked on an Agilent 2100 Bioanalyzer.

The TCR beta CDR3 regions were amplified from the RNA transcripts. A first-round RT-PCR of the TCR CDR3 used the HTBI primer set with the Qiagen OneStep RT-PCR kit. The libraries were constructed in a second round of multiplex PCR and then size-selected and purified. Sequencing of the libraries was done on an Illumina HiSeq2000 using paired-end 100 bp reads. Processing in the source paper ran as follows. SOAPnuke was used to process the raw data, with reads discarded if the reads contained adapters or uncalled bases, had a mean Phred below 15, or lacked an exact constant-primer or identifier match. COPE v1.2.5 was used to merge the high-quality paired reads, and each unique nucleotide sequence was defined as a clonotype. Clonotypes were aligned to IMGT TRBV, TRBD and TRBJ reference segments using MiTCR v1.1. The analysis included only V-J combinations with a frequency above 0.0001, which together covered over 98% of the repertoires. The TCS score was defined as the ratio of F50 (clonal expansion) to E x V (chaos), calculated using BLOSUM62-based TCRdist between CDR3 peptides within each V-J. Welch's t-statistics and random forest reduced around 510 V-J features to under 15, which were used in a naive Bayes classifier (R e1071). In TCRdb, the public reads were trimmed at Q25 with fastp and aligned with MiXCR, with productive beta chains retained. Rows with one shared CDR3 protein collapse into an entry with the most common genes and DNA. The V and J calls, along with clone size, are taken from TCRdb and not from the paper's own processing. This sample lists hundreds of thousands of distinct CDR3 sequences; 40% to 55% were detected once. The ten largest account for just under 8.5% of the sample.

The investigation overall reported the following: In validation, the model predicted progression to ophthalmopathy with 55% to 71% sensitivity and over 72% specificity, a median of around 6.6 months before onset. No statistical method was used to set the sample size in advance, and investigators knew the group allocation. Most expanded thyroid clonotypes (frequency above 0.001) were also detected in blood, suggesting blood repertoires may reflect thyroid immune responses. In cross-validation, a model built on a 13 V-J signature told ophthalmopathy apart from stable hyperthyroidism with approximately 90% sensitivity and roughly 81% specificity, and in testing the same model reached 80%/75%.

This clonotype has only a few counts. What antigen it recognizes has not been identified. Base qualities are not at hand, and no much larger clone is one base apart. This receptor chain uses TRBV9 and TRBJ2-5; tentative D gene TRBD2, with 6 bases matching. The source material was peripheral blood or thyroid tissue (not recorded which). This receptor was taken from a woman aged 18 to 35 with Graves' hyperthyroidism. Donor details come from another sample of the same person, matched by shared clones. The sequenced DNA is TGTGCCAGCAGCTTCGGCTCTTGGGGGGTCCAAGAGACCCAGTACTTC. Its translation is CASSFGSWGVQETQYF.